A single sample is the source of the 5 T cell receptor beta chains below, sequenced in a study of blood T cells in healthy people across ages. A J-beta primer mix and a sample-barcoded 5' primer were used in a second PCR of roughly 7 to 12 cycles. TCRdb called the 5' RACE reads again in MiXCR, with one record for every CDR3 protein. The repertoire has approximately 800,000 distinct CDR3 sequences, around 36% of them found once; the top ten carry 10% to 15%. The specimen was blood. The receptor source for this set is a man younger than 35 in good health.

The DNA for the CDR3 is TGTGCCAGCAGTGAGTACGGGGACGGAGAGACCCAGTACTTC. Translation: CASSEYGDGETQYF. This rearrangement joins TRBV25-1 to TRBJ2-5; D tentatively fits TRBD1 or TRBD2 (5 bases each). The V gene lost 3 bases and the J gene lost 4 bases, with 12 bases spanning the gap. This CDR3 is 14 amino acids long. The germline V gene has CDR1 MGHDK and CDR2 SYGVNS. Full variable domain (missing parts from reference TRBV25-1 and TRBJ2-5): EADIYQTPRYLVIGTGKKITLECSQTMGHDKMYWYQQDPGMELHLIHYSYGVNSTEKGDLSSESTVSRIRTEHFPLTLESARPSHTSQYLCASSEYGDGETQYFGPGTRLLVL.

The gene calls are TRBV5-1 and TRBJ1-4; D ambiguous. The CDR3 sequence is 13 residues long. Germline values: CDR1 SGHRS, CDR2 YFSETQ. The V end was cut by 4 bases, the J end by 8 bases, with 12 bases between. The CDR3 bases are TGCGCCAGCAGCCCTCCCGGTGGCGAAAAACTGTTTTTT. Its protein is CASSPPGGEKLFF.

This clonotype was detected many times. This sequence joins TRBV7-9 and TRBJ2-5; 7 bases are shared with TRBD1. Germline V gene lookup returns CDR1 SEHNR and CDR2 FQNEAQ (reference sequence). The CDR3 contains 15 residues. After removal of 5 bases from V and 0 bases from J, the junction contained 6 bases not matched to a gene. The CDR3 region has the DNA TGTGCCAGCAGCCCGGGACAGATGTACCAAGAGACCCAGTACTTC. The encoded protein is CASSPGQMYQETQYF.

This clonotype was detected only a few times. A much larger clonotype is one base distant, so this may be a read error. This chain uses TRBV27 with TRBJ2-5; D is uncertain. The assigned J gene may be wrong: the sequence end matches TRBJ2-1 better. The germline gives CDR1 MNHEY, CDR2 SMNVEV (reference sequence). The CDR3 totals 14 residues. CDR3 residues: CASSLSRLPETQFF. CDR3 sequence (DNA): TGTGCCAGCAGTTTAAGCAGACTCCCGGAGACCCAGTTCTTC.

The rearrangement uses TRBV15 and TRBJ1-2; D perhaps matches TRBD1 (5 bases). V was pared by 0 bases and J by 4 bases, with 15 bases between. The CDR3 has 16 residues. Germline V gives CDR1 LNHNV, CDR2 YYDKDF (reference sequence). This CDR3 is CATSRDSSAGIYGYTF. The CDR3 DNA is TGTGCCACCAGCAGAGATTCTTCGGCAGGGATCTATGGCTACACCTTC.